This T cell receptor beta chain came from a study of blood T cell repertoires in COVID-19. Study-level background: Material from acute and convalescent COVID-19 was sourced from the United States, Italy and Spain.

The germline V gene has CDR1 GTSNPN and CDR2 SVGIG (reference sequence). The CDR3 totals 13 residues. Unmatched junction bases numbered 9, after V lost 7 bases and J lost 4 bases. The repertoire was sequenced with immunoSEQ multiplex PCR; TCRdb's copy has only in-frame clones and lacks some. Of 390,000 or so clones in the sample, approximately 87% are singletons; the top ten hold approximately 10%. The chain uses TRBV30 and TRBJ2-7; 8 bases match TRBD2. The receptor comes from a woman between 50 and 59 years old who had recovered from COVID-19. The source material was PBMCs or T cells enriched from blood (not recorded which). This CDR3 is CASNPGGRYEQYF. The CDR3 DNA follows: TGTGCCTCTAATCCGGGGGGGAGGTACGAGCAGTACTTC. Complete variable domain (other parts from reference TRBV30 and TRBJ2-7): SQTIHQWPATLVQPVGSPLSLECTVEGTSNPNLYWYRQAAGRGLQLLFYSVGIGQISSEVPQNLSASRPQDRQFILSSKKLLLSDSGFYLCASNPGGRYEQYFGPGTRLTVT.